A selection of T cell receptor beta chains follows, all from one sample in a study of T cell responses to AZD1222 COVID-19 vaccine. Assay: immunoSEQ multiplex PCR; the TCRdb copy retains only in-frame clones and omits some. This table has approximately 110,000 clones, about 91% appearing once. The sequences come from peripheral blood, collected 28 days after the second AZD1222 dose. All receptors derive from an adult who received the AZD1222 COVID-19 vaccine. The CDR3 runs from the conserved cysteine through the conserved F or W. The D gene is left open where the match is weak. Clone size is stated in some rows and not others, as once, few, many or a class when expanded.

clone_size j_call v_call d_call cdr3_aa cdr3_nt
NA TRBJ2-7 TRBV11-2 NA CASSKSGTYEQYF TGTGCCAGCAGCAAATCGGGCACCTACGAGCAGTACTTC
NA TRBJ2-2 TRBV11-2 NA CASSLRRGRGGTGELFF TGTGCCAGCAGCTTACGGCGGGGAAGGGGCGGCACCGGGGAGCTGTTTTTT
NA TRBJ1-4 TRBV7-2 NA CASSLRSTNEKLFF TGTGCCAGCAGCTTAAGGTCAACTAATGAAAAACTGTTTTTT
few TRBJ2-2 TRBV6-2/TRBV6-3 NA CASSYYTGELFF TGTGCCAGCAGTTATTACACCGGGGAGCTGTTTTTT
NA TRBJ1-1 TRBV21-1 NA CASSKKGGDTEAFF TGTGCCAGCAGCAAAAAAGGGGGGGACACTGAAGCTTTCTTT
NA TRBJ1-5 TRBV2 NA CASRWGRDQPQHF TGTGCCAGCAGATGGGGGAGGGATCAGCCCCAGCATTTT
NA TRBJ2-1 TRBV5-4 NA CASSSPLARQFF TGTGCCAGCAGCTCCCCCCTAGCAAGGCAGTTCTTC
NA TRBJ2-7 TRBV7-2 NA CASSQGTSRKEQYF TGTGCCAGCAGCCAAGGGACCTCTCGCAAGGAGCAGTACTTC
NA TRBJ1-5 TRBV11-1 NA CASSQEHNQPQHF TGTGCCAGCAGCCAAGAACACAATCAGCCCCAGCATTTT
NA TRBJ2-5 TRBV2 NA CASSDARAIQETQYF TGTGCCAGCAGTGATGCGAGGGCAATCCAAGAGACCCAGTACTTC
NA TRBJ2-2 TRBV12-3/TRBV12-4 NA CASAFLSGELFF TGTGCCAGCGCTTTCCTTAGCGGGGAGCTGTTTTTT
NA TRBJ1-2 TRBV5-4 TRBD1 CASRDRGGYTF TGTGCCAGCAGAGACAGGGGCGGCTACACCTTC
NA TRBJ1-1 TRBV18 NA CASSPRGAAAAEAFF TGTGCCAGCTCCCCTCGGGGGGCCGCCGCAGCTGAAGCTTTCTTT
NA TRBJ2-2 TRBV5-8 TRBD2 CASSLGVTSYTGELFF TGTGCCAGCAGCTTGGGGGTGACTAGCTACACCGGGGAGCTGTTTTTT
NA TRBJ2-7 TRBV6-5 TRBD2 CASRMTSGSVREQYF TGTGCCAGCAGGATGACTAGCGGGAGTGTACGCGAGCAGTACTTC
NA TRBJ2-6 TRBV7-9 NA CASSLYGFRGSGANVLTF TGTGCCAGCAGCTTATATGGTTTCAGGGGCTCTGGGGCCAACGTCCTGACTTTC
once TRBJ1-5 TRBV7-9 NA CASSPDTSNQPQHF TGTGCCAGCAGCCCTGACACTAGCAATCAGCCCCAGCATTTT
NA TRBJ2-1 TRBV19 NA CASMPLSRSDEQFF TGTGCCAGTATGCCTTTGAGTCGGAGCGATGAGCAGTTCTTC
NA TRBJ1-2 TRBV4-1 TRBD1 CASSHPGTAYGYTF TGCGCCAGCAGCCATCCTGGGACAGCCTATGGCTACACCTTC
NA TRBJ2-3 TRBV7-3 TRBD1 CASSTGQGARTDTQYF TGTGCCAGCAGCACAGGACAGGGGGCGAGAACAGATACGCAGTATTTT
NA TRBJ2-1 TRBV6-2/TRBV6-3 NA CASSYLGTGVDEQFF TGTGCCAGCAGTTACCTTGGGACCGGGGTCGATGAGCAGTTCTTC
NA TRBJ2-1 TRBV3-1/TRBV3-2 NA CASSAKLAGYDEQFF TGTGCCAGCAGTGCAAAGCTCGCAGGGTACGATGAGCAGTTCTTC
NA TRBJ2-7 TRBV28 NA CASRPVGSYEQYF TGTGCCAGCAGGCCGGTAGGCTCCTACGAGCAGTACTTC
once TRBJ1-6 TRBV2 NA CASSMGRGAFNSPLHF TGTGCCAGCAGTATGGGAAGGGGGGCGTTCAATTCACCCCTCCACTTT
NA TRBJ2-1 TRBV18 TRBD2 CASSLVKSYTIAGGDNEQFF TGTGCCAGCTCACTCGTCAAGTCGTACACAATAGCGGGAGGGGACAATGAGCAGTTCTTC
NA TRBJ1-2 TRBV7-9 NA CASSLVGGPYGYTF TGTGCCAGCAGCTTAGTTGGGGGGCCCTATGGCTACACCTTC
NA TRBJ1-1 TRBV5-1 TRBD1 CASSLAPDRGDTEAFF TGCGCCAGCAGCTTGGCCCCCGACAGGGGGGATACTGAAGCTTTCTTT
NA TRBJ2-7 TRBV9 TRBD1 CASSVAGTATSYEQYF TGTGCCAGCAGCGTAGCCGGGACAGCGACTTCCTACGAGCAGTACTTC
NA TRBJ2-7 TRBV28 NA CASKPSGPGYEQYF TGTGCCAGCAAGCCCTCAGGTCCCGGCTACGAGCAGTACTTC
few TRBJ1-1 TRBV27 TRBD1 CASRHRGSEAFF TGTGCCAGCAGACACAGGGGTTCTGAAGCTTTCTTT
NA TRBJ2-5 TRBV18 TRBD2 CASSPGLAETQYF TGTGCCAGCTCACCAGGACTAGCGGAGACCCAGTACTTC
NA TRBJ2-7 TRBV10-2 NA CASSEGGYEQYF TGCGCCAGCAGTGAGGGAGGATACGAGCAGTACTTC
NA TRBJ2-2 TRBV10-2 TRBD2 CASRDSGRTGELFF TGCGCCAGCAGGGATAGCGGGAGAACCGGGGAGCTGTTTTTT
NA TRBJ2-1 TRBV18 TRBD1 CASSPPGQAYNEQFF TGTGCCAGCTCACCCCCGGGACAGGCATACAATGAGCAGTTCTTC
NA TRBJ2-7 TRBV4-1 TRBD2 CASSQDRIAGEQYF TGCGCCAGCAGCCAAGATCGGATAGCGGGGGAGCAGTACTTC
NA TRBJ2-1 TRBV4-1 NA CASSQDVERFF TGCGCCAGCAGCCAAGATGTTGAGCGGTTCTTC
once TRBJ2-1 TRBV7-3 TRBD1 CASSRQGPDEQFF TGTGCCAGCAGCCGACAGGGGCCCGATGAGCAGTTCTTC
NA TRBJ2-7 TRBV11-2 TRBD2 CASDSSGTLAYEQYF TGTGCCAGCGATTCTAGCGGGACCCTCGCCTACGAGCAGTACTTC
NA TRBJ1-3 TRBV9 TRBD1 CASSSTDRLSGNTIYF TGTGCCAGCAGCTCGACGGACAGGCTAAGCGGAAACACCATATATTTT
NA TRBJ2-7 TRBV28 NA CASSLVGVTYEQYF TGTGCCAGCAGTTTGGTAGGGGTGACCTACGAGCAGTACTTC
NA TRBJ2-7 TRBV4-3 TRBD2 CASSQDMVAGTGEQYF TGCGCCAGCAGCCAAGATATGGTAGCGGGGACGGGCGAGCAGTACTTC
once TRBJ2-2 TRBV2 TRBD2 CASGAGGRSGELFF TGTGCCAGCGGGGCGGGAGGAAGGTCCGGGGAGCTGTTTTTT
NA TRBJ1-2 TRBV10-3 NA CAISELGVDLYGYTF TGTGCCATCAGTGAGTTGGGGGTCGACCTCTATGGCTACACCTTC
NA TRBJ2-3 TRBV3-1/TRBV3-2 NA CASSQGRGGTTQYF TGTGCCAGCAGCCAGGGACGGGGTGGAACTACGCAGTATTTT
NA TRBJ1-2 TRBV5-1 NA CASSSAWDYGYTF TGCGCCAGCAGCTCGGCTTGGGACTATGGCTACACCTTC
once TRBJ1-2 TRBV7-3 NA CASSLARANYGYTF TGTGCCAGCAGCTTAGCCCGAGCTAACTATGGCTACACCTTC
NA TRBJ2-1 TRBV29-1 NA CSVEAPGSYNEQFF TGCAGCGTTGAAGCCCCGGGCTCCTACAATGAGCAGTTCTTC
NA TRBJ1-1 TRBV13 NA CASSSVLGGNTEAFF TGTGCCAGCAGCTCCGTACTGGGTGGGAACACTGAAGCTTTCTTT